Below, 19 T cell receptor beta chains from the same sample are listed, as sequenced in a study of blood T cell repertoires in COVID-19. Profiling relied on immunoSEQ multiplex PCR, and the TCRdb table lists in-frame clones only, not all of them. The table shows about 250,000 clones, with nearly 90% occurring only once. What was sequenced was PBMCs or T cells enriched from blood (not recorded which). These receptors came from a woman in her 30s with acute COVID-19.

The chain is built from TRBV11-2 and TRBJ1-1; D is undetermined. V gave up 5 bases and J gave up 5 bases, with 21 bases separating them. This CDR3 has 16 amino acids. Germline CDR1 is SGHAT and CDR2 is FQNNGV. The CDR3 loop is CASSALREGMGTEAFF. Here the CDR3 DNA reads TGTGCCAGCAGCGCTCTAAGGGAGGGAATGGGGACTGAAGCTTTCTTT.

The rearrangement joins TRBV12-3 or TRBV12-4 to TRBJ1-1; D gene unclear. Deletions cut 6 bases from V and 3 bases from J, with 11 bases between. This CDR3 has 13 residues. CDR3 residues: CASSHLRDTEAFF. The CDR3 nucleotides are TGTGCCAGCAGCCACCTTCGGGACACTGAAGCTTTCTTT.

This rearrangement joins TRBV7-2 to TRBJ2-7; no definite D call. Trimming removed 2 bases at V and 2 bases at J, with 7 bases between. Germline V lookup: CDR1 SGHTA, CDR2 FQGNSA. This CDR3 comprises 13 residues. CDR3 residues: CASSLKQTYEQYF. The DNA of the CDR3 is TGTGCCAGCAGCTTAAAACAGACCTACGAGCAGTACTTC.

This clone was seen once. The chain combines TRBV7-9 with TRBJ2-7; possibly TRBD1 for D (7 bases). V was clipped by 1 base and J by 2 bases, with 12 bases between them. This CDR3 has 15 residues. Germline V lookup: CDR1 SEHNR, CDR2 FQNEAQ (reference sequence). The CDR3 sequence is CASSLGAGGTYEQYF. The CDR3, as DNA: TGTGCCAGCAGCTTAGGGGCAGGGGGGACCTACGAGCAGTACTTC.

This clone was recorded a few times. The DNA of the CDR3 is TGTGCCAGCAGCTACGACTACAGGGGTGGCTACACCTTC. It yields the protein CASSYDYRGGYTF. The chain recombines TRBV6-5 with TRBJ1-2; 7 bases map to TRBD1. Germline V lookup: CDR1 MNHEY, CDR2 SVGAGI. With V trimmed by 6 bases and J by 7 bases, 8 bases remained unmatched. This CDR3 comprises 13 residues.

Regarding this clone: A much larger clone lies a single base off, so this may be a read error. This chain joins TRBV2 and TRBJ1-1; D is possibly TRBD1 (5 bases). Germline loops: CDR1 SNHLY, CDR2 FYNNEI. V dropped 4 bases and J dropped 1 base, with 7 bases sitting between them. The CDR3 loop spans 13 amino acids. The CDR3 DNA reads TGTGCCAGCAGTGTACAGGCGAACACTGAAGCTTTCTTT. Amino acid sequence: CASSVQANTEAFF.

This chain links TRBV5-1 with TRBJ2-2, with D uncertain. Trimming removed 3 bases at V and 3 bases at J, with 9 bases between. CDR3 size: 14 residues. Germline assignment: CDR1 SGHRS and CDR2 YFSETQ. DNA of the CDR3: TGCGCCAGCAGCTACGGGTCCTACACCGGGGAGCTGTTTTTT. It translates to CASSYGSYTGELFF.

The chain has TRBV3-1 (or the pseudogene TRBV3-2) and TRBJ1-4, with D tentatively TRBD1 (6 bases). Germline CDR1 and CDR2: LGHDT and YNNKEL (reference sequence). The CDR3 sequence is 13 residues long. V was clipped by 5 bases and J by 8 bases, with 12 bases between them. The CDR3 DNA follows: TGTGCCAGCAGCGCCGGGACAATGGAAAAACTGTTTTTT. Its translation: CASSAGTMEKLFF.

The chain recombines TRBV7-9 with TRBJ2-5, with D maybe TRBD2 (5 bases). Per the germline V gene, CDR1 is SEHNR and CDR2 is FQNEAQ (reference sequence). The CDR3 runs 18 residues. Trimming removed 7 bases at V and 5 bases at J, with 29 bases between. DNA of the CDR3: TGTGCCAGCACCGACGGCGTCGGCCGGGGTAGTTTGGTGGAGACCCAGTACTTC. Protein: CASTDGVGRGSLVETQYF.

This chain connects TRBV27 to TRBJ2-1; 7 positions match TRBD1. The CDR3 runs to 17 residues. V shed 0 bases, J shed 5 bases, and the junction held 10 bases outside the gene matches. Germline assignment: CDR1 MNHEY and CDR2 SMNVEV (reference sequence). The CDR3 sequence is CASSLSVTFQGDNEQFF. In DNA form, the CDR3 reads TGTGCCAGCAGTTTATCGGTGACCTTTCAGGGGGACAATGAGCAGTTCTTC.

The chain uses TRBV6-6 and TRBJ2-3; D is perhaps TRBD1 (6 bases). The CDR3 runs 14 residues. Germline CDR1 is MNHNY and CDR2 is SVGAGI (reference sequence). V lost 6 bases and J lost 2, with 12 bases in between. CDR3 amino acids: CASRRQGLTDTQYF. DNA for the CDR3: TGTGCCAGCAGGCGGCAGGGGCTCACAGATACGCAGTATTTT.

CDR3 bases: TGCGCCAGCAGCTATGGGGGCTTCGACCAAGAGACCCAGTACTTC. It yields the protein CASSYGGFDQETQYF. The chain joins TRBV5-1 to TRBJ2-5, with TRBD1 as a possible D gene (6 bases). V dropped 3 bases and J dropped 0 bases, with 12 bases sitting between them. This CDR3 is built from 15 residues. Per germline, CDR1 SGHRS and CDR2 YFSETQ.

This chain connects TRBV23-1 to TRBJ2-3; TRBD1 aligns across 11 bases. TRBV23-1 counts as an open reading frame of uncertain function. The V segment lost 3 bases and the J segment 4 bases; nucleotides outside the gene matches: 12. The length of the CDR3 is 18 residues. The CDR3 DNA follows: TGCGCCAGCAGTCACCCCCCTCGAGGGACAGGGGGGGCAGATACGCAGTATTTT. This sequence encodes CASSHPPRGTGGADTQYF.

V usage is TRBV29-1 and J usage is TRBJ1-3; D perhaps matches TRBD1 (5 bases). Germline values: CDR1 SQVTM, CDR2 ANQGSEA. V lost 7 bases and J lost 2, with 15 bases in between. This CDR3 has 14 residues. Here the CDR3 DNA reads TGCAGCGCCGGTGACAGTTCAACTGGAAACACCATATATTTT. This gives the protein CSAGDSSTGNTIYF.

This chain joins TRBV9 and TRBJ2-7; TRBD2 aligns across 7 bases. Unmatched junction bases numbered 9, after V lost 0 bases and J lost 6 bases. Germline CDR1 SGDLS, CDR2 YYNGEE. The CDR3 extends over 15 amino acids. CDR3 bases: TGTGCCAGCAGCGTAGTTGGAGGGGAGGGGCGCGAGCAGTACTTC. Translated: CASSVVGGEGREQYF. Filled out from reference TRBV9 and TRBJ2-7, the complete variable domain reads DSGVTQTPKHLITATGQRVTLRCSPRSGDLSVYWYQQSLDQGLQFLIQYYNGEERAKGNILERFSAQQFPDLHSELNLSSLELGDSALYFCASSVVGGEGREQYFGPGTRLTVT.

This clone was detected only once. V is TRBV7-2 and J is TRBJ1-6; TRBD1 aligns across 7 bases. Germline values: CDR1 SGHTA, CDR2 FQGNSA. V lost 6 bases to trimming and J lost 12 bases; unmatched junction nucleotides: 11. This CDR3 region has 14 residues. This chain's CDR3 is CASSLPDRYQPLHF. CDR3 sequence (DNA): TGTGCCAGCAGTCTCCCGGACAGGTACCAACCCCTCCACTTT.

The V call is TRBV6-1, the J call TRBJ2-1, with 8 bases that match TRBD2. The germline CDR1 and CDR2 sequences are MNHNS and SASEGT. CDR3 length: 17 residues. The V and J ends lost 0 bases and 2 bases, in that order; junction bases with no gene match: 6. For the CDR3, the DNA is TGTGCCAGCAGTGAAGCGCGGGGGGCTTTTACCTACAATGAGCAGTTCTTC. Translating it yields CASSEARGAFTYNEQFF.

The chain combines TRBV5-1 with TRBJ1-5; D ambiguous. V lost 4 bases and J lost 7, with 18 bases in between. Germline V CDR1 and CDR2: SGHRS, YFSETQ. This CDR3 region has 15 residues. The CDR3 loop reads CASSTGIGRGQPQHF. CDR3 in DNA: TGCGCCAGCAGCACGGGGATAGGGCGCGGACAGCCCCAGCATTTT.

The chain joins TRBV18 to TRBJ1-4; maybe TRBD1 (6 bases). Germline loops: CDR1 KGHSH, CDR2 LQKENI. Between the trimmed V and J ends, which lost 3 bases and 7 bases, there was a span of 12 bases. CDR3 length equals 14 residues. The CDR3 DNA follows: TGTGCCAGCTCACCGGACAGCAGGGGTGAAAAACTGTTTTTT. Translated, it gives CASSPDSRGEKLFF. The entire variable domain, with the rest obtained from reference TRBV18 and TRBJ1-4, is as follows: NAGVMQNPRHLVRRRGQEARLRCSPMKGHSHVYWYRQLPEEGLKFMVYLQKENIIDESGMPKERFSAEFPKEGPSILRIQQVVRGDSAAYFCASSPDSRGEKLFFGSGTQLSVL.